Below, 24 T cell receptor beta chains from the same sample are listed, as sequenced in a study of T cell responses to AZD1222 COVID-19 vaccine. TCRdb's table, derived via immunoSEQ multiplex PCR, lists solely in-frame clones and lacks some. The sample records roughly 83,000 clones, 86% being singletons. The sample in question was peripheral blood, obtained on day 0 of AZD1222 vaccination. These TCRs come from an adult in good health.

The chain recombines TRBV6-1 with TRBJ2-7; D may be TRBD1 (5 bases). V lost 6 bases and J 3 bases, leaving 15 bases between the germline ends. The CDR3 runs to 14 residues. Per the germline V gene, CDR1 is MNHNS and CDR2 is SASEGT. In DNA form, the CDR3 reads TGTGCCAGCAGCTACCTCGGAACAGGCTACGAGCAGTACTTC. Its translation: CASSYLGTGYEQYF.

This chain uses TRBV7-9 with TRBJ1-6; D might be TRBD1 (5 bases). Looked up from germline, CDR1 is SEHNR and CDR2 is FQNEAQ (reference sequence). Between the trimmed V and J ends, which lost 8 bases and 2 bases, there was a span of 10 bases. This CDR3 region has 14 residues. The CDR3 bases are TGTGCCAGCCAGGGAGGGACCTATAATTCACCCCTCCACTTT. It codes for CASQGGTYNSPLHF.

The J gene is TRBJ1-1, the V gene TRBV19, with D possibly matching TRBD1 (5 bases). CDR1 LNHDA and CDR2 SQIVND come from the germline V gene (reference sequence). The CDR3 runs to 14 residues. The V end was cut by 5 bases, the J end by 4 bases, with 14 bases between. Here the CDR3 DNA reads TGTGCCAGTAGTGTGGCACTTCAGGGCACTGAAGCTTTCTTT. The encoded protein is CASSVALQGTEAFF. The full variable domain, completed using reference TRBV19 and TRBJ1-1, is DGGITQSPKYLFRKEGQNVTLSCEQNLNHDAMYWYRQDPGQGLRLIYYSQIVNDFQKGDIAEGYSVSREKKESFPLTVTSAQKNPTAFYLCASSVALQGTEAFFGQGTRLTVV.

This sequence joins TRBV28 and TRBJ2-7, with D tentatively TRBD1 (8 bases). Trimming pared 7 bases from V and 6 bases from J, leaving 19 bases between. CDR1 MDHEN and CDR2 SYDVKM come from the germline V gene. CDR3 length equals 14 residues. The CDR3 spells CASIGGTGASEQYF. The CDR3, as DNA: TGTGCCAGCATCGGGGGGACAGGAGCTTCCGAGCAGTACTTC. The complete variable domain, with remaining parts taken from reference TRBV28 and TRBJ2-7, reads DVKVTQSSRYLVKRTGEKVFLECVQDMDHENMFWYRQDPGLGLRLIYFSYDVKMKEKGDIPEGYSVSREKKERFSLILESASTNQTSMYLCASIGGTGASEQYFGPGTRLTVT.

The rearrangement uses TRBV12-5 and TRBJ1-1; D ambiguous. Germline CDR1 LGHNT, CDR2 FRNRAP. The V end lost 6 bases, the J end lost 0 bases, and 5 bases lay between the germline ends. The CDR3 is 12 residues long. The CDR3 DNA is TGTGCTAGTGGATCCATGAACACTGAAGCTTTCTTT. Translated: CASGSMNTEAFF.

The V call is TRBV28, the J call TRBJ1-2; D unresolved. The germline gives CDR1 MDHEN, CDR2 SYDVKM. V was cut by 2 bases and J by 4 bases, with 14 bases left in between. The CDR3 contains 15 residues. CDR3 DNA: TGTGCCAGCAGTTTAATAGAGGGCCACGTCTATGGCTACACCTTC. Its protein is CASSLIEGHVYGYTF.

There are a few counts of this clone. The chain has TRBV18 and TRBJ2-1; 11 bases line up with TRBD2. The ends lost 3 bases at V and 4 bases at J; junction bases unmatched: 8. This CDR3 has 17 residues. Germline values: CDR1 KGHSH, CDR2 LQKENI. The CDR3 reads CASSPRPGTSGYNEQFF. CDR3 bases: TGTGCCAGCTCACCTAGACCCGGGACTAGCGGTTACAATGAGCAGTTCTTC.

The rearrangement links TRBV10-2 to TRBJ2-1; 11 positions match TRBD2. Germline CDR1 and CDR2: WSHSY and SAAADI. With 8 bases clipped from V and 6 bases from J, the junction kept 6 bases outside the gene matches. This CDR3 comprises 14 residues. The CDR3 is CASRPGLAANEQFF. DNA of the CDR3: TGCGCCAGCCGACCGGGACTAGCGGCCAATGAGCAGTTCTTC.

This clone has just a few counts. CDR3 in DNA: TGTGCCTGGAGTGACAGTAATTCACCCCTCCACTTT. This translates into CAWSDSNSPLHF. V and J are TRBV30 and TRBJ1-6; the D is unclear. This CDR3 region has 12 residues. The germline CDR1 and CDR2 sequences are GTSNPN and SVGIG (reference sequence). V dropped 1 base and J dropped 6 bases, with 4 bases sitting between them.

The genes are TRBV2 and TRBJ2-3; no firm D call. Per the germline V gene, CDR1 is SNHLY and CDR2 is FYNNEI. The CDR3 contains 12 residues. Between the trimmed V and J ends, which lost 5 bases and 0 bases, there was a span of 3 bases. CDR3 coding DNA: TGTGCCAGCAGTTACAGCACAGATACGCAGTATTTT. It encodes CASSYSTDTQYF.

CDR3 DNA: TGTGCCAGCAGTTACATCGGGGGATCCTACGAGCAGTACTTC. Encoded protein: CASSYIGGSYEQYF. The chain couples TRBV6-2 or TRBV6-3 to TRBJ2-7, with a tentative D call TRBD2 (6 bases). Germline V gene lookup returns CDR1 MNHEY and CDR2 SVGEGT. Deletions cut 2 bases from V and 1 base from J, with 9 bases between. CDR3 length equals 14 residues.

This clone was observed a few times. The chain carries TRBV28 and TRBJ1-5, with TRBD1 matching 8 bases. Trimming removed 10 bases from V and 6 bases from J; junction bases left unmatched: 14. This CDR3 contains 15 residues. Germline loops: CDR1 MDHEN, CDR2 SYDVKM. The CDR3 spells CATLAWTGSGQPQHF. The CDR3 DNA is TGTGCCACCCTAGCCTGGACAGGGAGTGGTCAGCCCCAGCATTTT.

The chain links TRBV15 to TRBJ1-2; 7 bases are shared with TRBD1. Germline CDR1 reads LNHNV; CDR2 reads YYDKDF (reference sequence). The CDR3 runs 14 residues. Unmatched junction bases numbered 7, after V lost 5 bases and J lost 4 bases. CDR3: CATSHRTGVYGYTF. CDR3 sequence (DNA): TGTGCCACCAGCCACCGGACAGGTGTCTATGGCTACACCTTC. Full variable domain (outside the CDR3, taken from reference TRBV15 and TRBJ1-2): DAMVIQNPRYQVTQFGKPVTLSCSQTLNHNVMYWYQQKSSQAPKLLFHYYDKDFNNEADTPDNFQSRRPNTSFCFLDIRSPGLGDTAMYLCATSHRTGVYGYTFGSGTRLTVV.

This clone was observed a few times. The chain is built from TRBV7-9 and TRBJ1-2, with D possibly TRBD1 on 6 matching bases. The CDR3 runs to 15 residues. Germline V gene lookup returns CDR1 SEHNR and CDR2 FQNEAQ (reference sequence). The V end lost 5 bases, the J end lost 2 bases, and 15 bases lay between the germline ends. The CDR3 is CASSPYNRVNYGYTF. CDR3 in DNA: TGTGCCAGCAGCCCGTATAACAGGGTAAACTATGGCTACACCTTC.

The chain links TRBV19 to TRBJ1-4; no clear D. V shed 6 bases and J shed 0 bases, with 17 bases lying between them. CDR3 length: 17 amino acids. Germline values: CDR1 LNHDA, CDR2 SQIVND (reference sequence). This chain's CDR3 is CASRRALTGSTNEKLFF. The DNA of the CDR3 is TGTGCCAGTAGGCGGGCACTGACGGGCTCAACTAATGAAAAACTGTTTTTT.

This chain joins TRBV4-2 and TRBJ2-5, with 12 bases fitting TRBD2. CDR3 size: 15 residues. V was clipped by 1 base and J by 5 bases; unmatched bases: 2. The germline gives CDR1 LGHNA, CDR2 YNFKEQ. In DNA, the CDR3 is TGTGCCAGCAGCCAAGGACTAGCGGGAGACGAGACCCAGTACTTC. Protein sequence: CASSQGLAGDETQYF.

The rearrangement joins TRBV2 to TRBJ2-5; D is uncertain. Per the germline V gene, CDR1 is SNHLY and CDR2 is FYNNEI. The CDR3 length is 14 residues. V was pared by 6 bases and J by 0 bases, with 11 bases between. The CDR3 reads CASRILGYQETQYF. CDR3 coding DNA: TGTGCCAGCAGAATCCTAGGGTACCAAGAGACCCAGTACTTC. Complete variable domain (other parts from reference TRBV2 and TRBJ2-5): EPEVTQTPSHQVTQMGQEVILRCVPISNHLYFYWYRQILGQKVEFLVSFYNNEISEKSEIFDDQFSVERPDGSNFTLKIRSTKLEDSAMYFCASRILGYQETQYFGPGTRLLVL.

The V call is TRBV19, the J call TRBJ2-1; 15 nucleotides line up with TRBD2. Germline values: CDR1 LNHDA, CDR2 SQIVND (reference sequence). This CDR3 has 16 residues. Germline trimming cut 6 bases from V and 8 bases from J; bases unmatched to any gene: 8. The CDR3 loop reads CASRHGTSGRIDEQFF. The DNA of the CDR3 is TGTGCCAGTAGACACGGGACTAGCGGGAGGATTGATGAGCAGTTCTTC.

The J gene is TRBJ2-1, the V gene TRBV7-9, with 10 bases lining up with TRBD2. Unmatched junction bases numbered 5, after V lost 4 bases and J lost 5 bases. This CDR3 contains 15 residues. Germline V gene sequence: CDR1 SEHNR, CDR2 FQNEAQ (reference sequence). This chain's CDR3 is CASSSLAGADNEQFF. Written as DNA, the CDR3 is TGTGCCAGCAGCTCGCTAGCGGGGGCGGACAATGAGCAGTTCTTC.

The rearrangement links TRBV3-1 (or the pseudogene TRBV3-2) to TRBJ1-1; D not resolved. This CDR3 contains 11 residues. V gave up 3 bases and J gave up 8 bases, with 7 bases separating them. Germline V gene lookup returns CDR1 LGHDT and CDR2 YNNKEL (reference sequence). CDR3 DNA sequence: TGTGCCAGCAGCCATGCCAGAGAAGCTTTCTTT. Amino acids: CASSHAREAFF.

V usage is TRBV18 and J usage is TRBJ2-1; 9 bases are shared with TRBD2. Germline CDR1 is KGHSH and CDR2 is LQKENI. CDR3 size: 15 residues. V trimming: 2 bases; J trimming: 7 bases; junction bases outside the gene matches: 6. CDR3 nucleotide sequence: TGTGCCAGCTCACCAAGTAGCGGGAGTCGGAATGAGCAGTTCTTC. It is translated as CASSPSSGSRNEQFF.

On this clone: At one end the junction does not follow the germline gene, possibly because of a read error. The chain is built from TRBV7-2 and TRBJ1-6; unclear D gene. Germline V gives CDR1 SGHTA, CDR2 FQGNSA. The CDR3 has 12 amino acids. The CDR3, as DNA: TGTGCCAGCACCTTAAGTAATTCACCCCTCCACTTT. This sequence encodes CASTLSNSPLHF. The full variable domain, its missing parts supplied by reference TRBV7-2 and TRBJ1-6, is GAGVSQSPSNKVTEKGKDVELRCDPISGHTALYWYRQSLGQGLEFLIYFQGNSAPDKSGLPSDRFSAERTGGSVSTLTIQRTQQEDSAVYLCASTLSNSPLHFGNGTRLTVT.

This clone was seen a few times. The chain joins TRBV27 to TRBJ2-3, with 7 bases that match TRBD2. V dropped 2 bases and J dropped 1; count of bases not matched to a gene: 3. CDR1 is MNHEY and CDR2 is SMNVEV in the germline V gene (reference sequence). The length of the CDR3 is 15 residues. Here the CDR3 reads CASSLGAGGTDTQYF. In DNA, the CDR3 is TGTGCCAGCAGTTTAGGGGCGGGAGGCACAGATACGCAGTATTTT.

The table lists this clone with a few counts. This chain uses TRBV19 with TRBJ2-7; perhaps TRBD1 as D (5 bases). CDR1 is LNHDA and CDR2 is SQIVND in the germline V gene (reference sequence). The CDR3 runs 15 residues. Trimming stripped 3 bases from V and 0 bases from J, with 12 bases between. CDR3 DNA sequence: TGTGCCAGTAGTATCCCAGGGTCCCCCTCCTACGAGCAGTACTTC. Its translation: CASSIPGSPSYEQYF.